The source of this TCR beta chain is a study of OX40 agonist ivuxolimab in advanced cancers. Whole-study findings and limits: Low normalized T-cell clonal expansion was additionally recorded for some nonresponders.

On cycle 4 day 1 and cycle 7 day 1, as well as at baseline, blood was sampled. The CDR3 loop spans 15 amino acids. Germline values: CDR1 SNHLY, CDR2 FYNNEI. J gave up 2 bases and V 5 bases, and 6 bases lay outside the gene matches. Some clones are missing from TCRdb's copy, which holds only in-frame ones; the method was immunoSEQ multiplex PCR. Of roughly 71,000 clones in the sample, approximately 90% were seen once. Comment on this clone: Its antigen remains unknown.

The sequencing used CD4+ or CD8+ T cells sorted from blood, collected in a trial of the OX40 agonist ivuxolimab. This sequence joins TRBV2 and TRBJ1-5; 7 bases fit TRBD1. This clonotype originated in an adult with an advanced solid tumor such as melanoma, head and neck, liver or kidney cancer. This CDR3 reads CASSKDREGNQPQHF. The CDR3 DNA is TGTGCCAGCAGTAAAGACAGGGAGGGCAATCAGCCCCAGCATTTT.